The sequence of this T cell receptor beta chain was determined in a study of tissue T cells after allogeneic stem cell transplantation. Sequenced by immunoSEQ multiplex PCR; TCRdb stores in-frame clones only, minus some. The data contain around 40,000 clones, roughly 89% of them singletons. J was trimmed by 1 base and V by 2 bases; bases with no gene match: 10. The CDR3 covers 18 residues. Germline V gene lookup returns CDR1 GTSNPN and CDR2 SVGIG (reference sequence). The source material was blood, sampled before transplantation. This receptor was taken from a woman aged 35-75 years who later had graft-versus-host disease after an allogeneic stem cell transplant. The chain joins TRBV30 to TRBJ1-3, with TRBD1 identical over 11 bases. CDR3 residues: CAWSRDRGWKGSGNTIYF. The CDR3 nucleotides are TGTGCCTGGAGTCGGGACAGGGGGTGGAAAGGGTCTGGAAACACCATATATTTT. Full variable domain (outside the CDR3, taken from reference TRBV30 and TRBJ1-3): SQTIHQWPATLVQPVGSPLSLECTVEGTSNPNLYWYRQAAGRGLQLLFYSVGIGQISSEVPQNLSASRPQDRQFILSSKKLLLSDSGFYLCAWSRDRGWKGSGNTIYFGEGSWLTVV.